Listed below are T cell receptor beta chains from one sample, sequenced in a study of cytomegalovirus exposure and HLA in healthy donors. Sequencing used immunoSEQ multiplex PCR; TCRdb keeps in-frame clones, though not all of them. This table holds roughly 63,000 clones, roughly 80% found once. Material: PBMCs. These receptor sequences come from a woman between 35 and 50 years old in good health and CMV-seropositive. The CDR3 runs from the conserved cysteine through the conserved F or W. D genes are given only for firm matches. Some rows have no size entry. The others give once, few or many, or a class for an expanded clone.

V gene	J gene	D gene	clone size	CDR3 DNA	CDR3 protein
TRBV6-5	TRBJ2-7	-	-	TGTGCCAGCAGTCCTCGCAGCGTGAGCTCCTACGAGCAGTACTTC	CASSPRSVSSYEQYF
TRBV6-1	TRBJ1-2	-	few	TGTGCCAGCATCTCCAGGGGAACTAACTATGGCTACACCTTC	CASISRGTNYGYTF
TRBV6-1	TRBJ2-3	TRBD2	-	TGTGCCAGCAGTGAGGCGCTAGCGGGGGCAGATACGCAGTATTTT	CASSEALAGADTQYF
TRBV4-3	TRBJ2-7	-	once	TGCGCCAGCAGCCAAGGGTTCGACCCACGGGTATACGAGCAGTACTTC	CASSQGFDPRVYEQYF
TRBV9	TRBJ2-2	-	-	TGTGCCAGCAGCCTCAGGGGTGACGCGAACACCGGGGAGCTGTTTTTT	CASSLRGDANTGELFF
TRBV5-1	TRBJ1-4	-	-	TGCGCCAGTTCCGGGTCGACGGATGAAAAACTGTTTTTT	CASSGSTDEKLFF
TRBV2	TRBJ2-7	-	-	TGTGCCAGCAGCCGGGGGGCCGGGGACGAGCAGTACTTC	CASSRGAGDEQYF
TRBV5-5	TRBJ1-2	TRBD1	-	TGTGCCAGCAGCCCCGGACAGGGGGGTGGCTACACCTTC	CASSPGQGGGYTF
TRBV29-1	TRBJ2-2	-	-	TGCAGCGTTGAACCGGGGTCGGGGGAGCTGTTTTTT	CSVEPGSGELFF
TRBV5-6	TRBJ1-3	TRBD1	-	TGTGCCAGCAGCGGACCGGGACAGGGGAGAAACACCATATATTTT	CASSGPGQGRNTIYF
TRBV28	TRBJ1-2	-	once	TGTGCCAGCAGTCACTCGGGAGCGGAGAACTATGGCTACACCTTC	CASSHSGAENYGYTF
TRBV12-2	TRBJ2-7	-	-	TGTGCAAGTCGCTTAGGGGCCAGCTCCTACGAGCAGTACTTC	CASRLGASSYEQYF
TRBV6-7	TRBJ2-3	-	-	TGTGCCAGCAGTTACTCGCGGCGGGCAGATACGCAGTATTTT	CASSYSRRADTQYF
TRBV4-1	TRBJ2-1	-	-	TGCGCCAGCAGCCAAGATTATGGGGCCTCGGAGTTTCGGGAGCAGTTCTTC	CASSQDYGASEFREQFF
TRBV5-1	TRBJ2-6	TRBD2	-	TGCGCCAGCAGCTTGACGTCGGGGGGGTCCTCTGGGGCCAACGTCCTGACTTTC	CASSLTSGGSSGANVLTF
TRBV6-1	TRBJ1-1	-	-	TGTGCCAGCAGACACAGGAACACTGAAGCTTTCTTT	CASRHRNTEAFF
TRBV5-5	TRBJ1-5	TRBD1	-	TGTGCCAGCAGCCCACAGGGGTTTGCTGATCAGCCCCAGCATTTT	CASSPQGFADQPQHF
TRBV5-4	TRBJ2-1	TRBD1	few	TGTGCCAGCAGCCCGGGACAGGGGAATGAGCAGTTCTTC	CASSPGQGNEQFF
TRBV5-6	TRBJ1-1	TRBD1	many	TGTGCCAGCAGCTTGGCCCGACAGGGTTCACTCGATTACACTGAAGCTTTCTTT	CASSLARQGSLDYTEAFF
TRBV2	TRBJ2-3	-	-	TGTGCCAGCGGGCCGAAGGTAGATACGCAGTATTTT	CASGPKVDTQYF
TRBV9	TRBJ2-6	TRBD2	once	TGTGCCAGCAGCGTAGGGGGACTAGCGTCTGGGGCCAACGTCCTGACTTTC	CASSVGGLASGANVLTF
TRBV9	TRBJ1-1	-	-	TGTGCCAGCAGCCTAACGGGGGGGGTAGGATGGACTGAAGCTTTCTTT	CASSLTGGVGWTEAFF
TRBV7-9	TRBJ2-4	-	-	TGTGCCAGCAGCTTAGTATCTGTCGGCGTAGGAGGGGACATTCAGTACTTC	CASSLVSVGVGGDIQYF
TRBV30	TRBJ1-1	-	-	TGTGCCTGGAGTTTTAACCCTAGCACTGAAGCTTTCTTT	CAWSFNPSTEAFF
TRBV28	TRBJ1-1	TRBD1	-	TGTGCCAGCAGTTTATGGACAGGGGTGAACACTGAAGCTTTCTTT	CASSLWTGVNTEAFF
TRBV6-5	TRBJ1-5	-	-	TGTGCCAGCCGATTACAGGGAGATCAGCCCCAGCATTTT	CASRLQGDQPQHF
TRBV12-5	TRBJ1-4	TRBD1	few	TGTGCTAGTGCCCACGAGACAGGGGGGAGAGAAAAACTGTTTTTT	CASAHETGGREKLFF
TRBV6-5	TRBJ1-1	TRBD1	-	TGTGCCAGCAGAGCCCGACAGGGGTGGACTGAAGCTTTCTTT	CASRARQGWTEAFF
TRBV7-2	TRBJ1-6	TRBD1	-	TGTGCCAGCAGCCGACAGGGAAGCTCCTATAATTCACCCCTCCACTTT	CASSRQGSSYNSPLHF
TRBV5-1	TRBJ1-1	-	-	TGCGCCAGCCTTTCTGGGTCGGGGTTGGGCACTGAAGCTTTCTTT	CASLSGSGLGTEAFF
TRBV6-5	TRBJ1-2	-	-	TGTGCCAGCCGGGCGGGTACCAGCTACACCTTC	CASRAGTSYTF
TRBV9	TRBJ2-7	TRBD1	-	TGTGCCAGCAGCGTCCTGGGGGGGACAGGGGAGCGCGAGCAGTACTTC	CASSVLGGTGEREQYF
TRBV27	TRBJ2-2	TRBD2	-	TGTGCCAGCAGTTTGTACGGGGGGGGCAGGGAGCTGTTTTTT	CASSLYGGGRELFF
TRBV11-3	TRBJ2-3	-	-	TGTGCCAGCAGCTTAGTAGCCCGGTGGAGGGATACGCAGTATTTT	CASSLVARWRDTQYF
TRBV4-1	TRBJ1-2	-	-	TGCGCCAGCAGCCACATCCAGGGTATTGATAACTATGGCTACACCTTC	CASSHIQGIDNYGYTF